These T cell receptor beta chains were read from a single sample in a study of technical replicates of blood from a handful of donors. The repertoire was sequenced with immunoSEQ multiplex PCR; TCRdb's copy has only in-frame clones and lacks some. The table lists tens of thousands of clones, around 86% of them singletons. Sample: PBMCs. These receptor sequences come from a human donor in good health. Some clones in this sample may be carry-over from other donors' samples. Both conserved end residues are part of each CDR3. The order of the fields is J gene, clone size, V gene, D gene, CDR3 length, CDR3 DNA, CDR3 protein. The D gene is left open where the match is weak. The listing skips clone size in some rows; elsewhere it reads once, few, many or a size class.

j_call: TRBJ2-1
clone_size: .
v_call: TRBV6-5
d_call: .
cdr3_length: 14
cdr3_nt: TGTGCCATCGGGCCGGGAAACCTGTACAATGAGCAGTTCTTC
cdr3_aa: CAIGPGNLYNEQFF

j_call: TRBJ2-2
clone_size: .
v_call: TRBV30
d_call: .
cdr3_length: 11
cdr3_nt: TGTGCCTGGAGAGGGGCCGGGGAGCTGTTTTTT
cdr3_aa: CAWRGAGELFF

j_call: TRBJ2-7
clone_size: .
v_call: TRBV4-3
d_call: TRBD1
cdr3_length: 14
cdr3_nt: TGCGCCAGCAGCCAGGCGACAGGGAACTACGAGCAGTACTTC
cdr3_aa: CASSQATGNYEQYF

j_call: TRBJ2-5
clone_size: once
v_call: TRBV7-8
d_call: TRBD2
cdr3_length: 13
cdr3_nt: TGTGCCAGCAGCTCGGGGGGAAGGGAGACCCAGTACTTC
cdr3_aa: CASSSGGRETQYF

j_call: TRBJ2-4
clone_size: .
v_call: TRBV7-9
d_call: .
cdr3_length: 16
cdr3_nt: TGTGCCAGCAGCTCTACAGGGGGGGAAGCCAAAAACATTCAGTACTTC
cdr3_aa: CASSSTGGEAKNIQYF

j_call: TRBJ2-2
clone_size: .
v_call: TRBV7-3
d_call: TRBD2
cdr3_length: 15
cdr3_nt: TGTGCCAGCAGTTCAGCCCCGGGGGGGGGCGGGGAGCTGTTTTTT
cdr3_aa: CASSSAPGGGGELFF

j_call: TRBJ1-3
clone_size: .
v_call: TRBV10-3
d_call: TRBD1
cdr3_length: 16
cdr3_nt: TGTGCCATCAGTGAGAAGATGGGACAGCTTCTAGACACCATATATTTT
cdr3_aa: CAISEKMGQLLDTIYF

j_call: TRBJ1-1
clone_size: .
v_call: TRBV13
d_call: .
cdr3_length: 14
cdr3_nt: TGTGCCAGCAGCTTACGCGGCAGGAACACTGAAGCTTTCTTT
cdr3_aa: CASSLRGRNTEAFF

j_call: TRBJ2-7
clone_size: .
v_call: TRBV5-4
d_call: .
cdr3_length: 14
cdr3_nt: TGTGCCAGCAGCCCTAAGTTCGGTCCCTACGAGCAGTACTTC
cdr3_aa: CASSPKFGPYEQYF

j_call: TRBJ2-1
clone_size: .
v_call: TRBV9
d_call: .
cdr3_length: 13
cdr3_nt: TGTGCCAGCAGCGACTACAACCACAATGAGCAGTTCTTC
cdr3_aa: CASSDYNHNEQFF

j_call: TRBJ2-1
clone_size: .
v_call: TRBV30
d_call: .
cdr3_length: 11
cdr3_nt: TGTGCCTGGGGGCAGGGGCTTGAGCAGTTCTTC
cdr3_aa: CAWGQGLEQFF

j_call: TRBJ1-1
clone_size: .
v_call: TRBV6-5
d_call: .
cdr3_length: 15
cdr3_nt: TGTGCCAGCAGTTACCGCGGGGCCTATAACACTGAAGCTTTCTTT
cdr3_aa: CASSYRGAYNTEAFF

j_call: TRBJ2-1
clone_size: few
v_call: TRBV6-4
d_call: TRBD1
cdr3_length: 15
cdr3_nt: TGTGCCAGCAGTGCTCAGGGGGACTCCTACAATGAGCAGTTCTTC
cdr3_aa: CASSAQGDSYNEQFF

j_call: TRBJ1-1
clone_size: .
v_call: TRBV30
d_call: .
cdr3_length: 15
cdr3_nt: TGTGCCTGGAGTGTAATATCAGGGTATAACACTGAAGCTTTCTTT
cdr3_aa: CAWSVISGYNTEAFF

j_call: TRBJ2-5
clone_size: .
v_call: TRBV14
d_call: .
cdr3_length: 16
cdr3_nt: TGTGCCAGCAGCCAACCAAAAGATCGGTACCAAGAGACCCAGTACTTC
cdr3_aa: CASSQPKDRYQETQYF

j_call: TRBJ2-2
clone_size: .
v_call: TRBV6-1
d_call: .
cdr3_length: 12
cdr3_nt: TGTGCCAGCAGTCCCCTTGCCGGGGAGCTGTTTTTT
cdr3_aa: CASSPLAGELFF

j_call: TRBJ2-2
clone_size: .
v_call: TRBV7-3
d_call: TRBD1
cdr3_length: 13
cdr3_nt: TGTGCCAGCAGCACAGACAGGGCCGGGGAGCTGTTTTTT
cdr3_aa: CASSTDRAGELFF

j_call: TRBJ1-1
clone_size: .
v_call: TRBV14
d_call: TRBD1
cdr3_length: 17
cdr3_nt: TGTGCCAGCAGCCCACAGACAGGGCGAGTATCAAACACTGAAGCTTTCTTT
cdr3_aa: CASSPQTGRVSNTEAFF

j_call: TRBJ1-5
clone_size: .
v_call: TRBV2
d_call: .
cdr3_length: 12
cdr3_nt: TGTGCCAGCACAGGTGGGAATCAGCCCCAGCATTTT
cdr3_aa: CASTGGNQPQHF